These 4 T cell receptor beta chains were all obtained from the same sample, sequenced in a study of response to subunit inactivated influenza vaccine. TCRdb re-derived calls from the RT-PCR reads in MiXCR, one entry per CDR3 protein. The top ten hold less than 4% of the sample, which has about 500,000 distinct CDR3 sequences, approximately 17% seen once. Source: CD4+ T cells sorted from PBMCs, taken around 25 months after vaccination. Receptors were obtained from a man between 50 and 75 years old who received an inactivated influenza vaccine.

Only a few counts were recorded for this clonotype. The DNA for the CDR3 is TGCAGTGCTAGAGGGCTGGGAGCGGAGGTCTACAATGAGCAGTTCTTC. Translated, it gives CSARGLGAEVYNEQFF. This chain links TRBV20-1 with TRBJ2-1, with D possibly matching TRBD2 (5 bases). The V gene's germline CDR1 is DFQATT and CDR2 SNEGSKA (reference sequence). CDR3 length: 16 amino acids. Between the trimmed V and J ends, which lost 1 base and 3 bases, there was a span of 16 bases.

This clonotype was detected a few times. The chain couples TRBV11-2 to TRBJ2-7, with 7 positions matching TRBD2. With 1 base clipped from V and 5 bases from J, the junction kept 5 bases outside the gene matches. The CDR3 runs to 14 residues. Germline CDR1 reads SGHAT; CDR2 reads FQNNGV. CDR3 bases: TGTGCCAGCAGCTTAGCAGGGAGGGTCCACGAGCAGTACTTC. Its translation is CASSLAGRVHEQYF. The full variable domain, rest sourced from reference TRBV11-2 and TRBJ2-7, is EAGVAQSPRYKIIEKRQSVAFWCNPISGHATLYWYQQILGQGPKLLIQFQNNGVVDDSQLPKDRFSAERLKGVDSTLKIQPAKLEDSAVYLCASSLAGRVHEQYFGPGTRLTVT.

CDR3 sequence (DNA): TGCAGTGCTGCCCCTGAAGGGGCCCAGTACTTC. The encoded protein is CSAAPEGAQYF. This rearrangement joins TRBV20-1 to TRBJ2-5, with TRBD1 as a possible D gene (5 bases). The V end was cut by 5 bases, the J end by 9 bases, with 13 bases between. The germline V gene has CDR1 DFQATT and CDR2 SNEGSKA (reference sequence). The CDR3 has 11 residues.

This chain joins TRBV5-1 and TRBJ2-3; no clear D. Germline CDR1 is SGHRS and CDR2 is YFSETQ. The V end was cut by 0 bases, the J end by 1 base, with 9 bases between. This CDR3 contains 15 residues. The CDR3 DNA sequence: TGCGCCAGCAGCTTGGCGGCTCAGGGCACAGATACGCAGTATTTT. Its protein product is CASSLAAQGTDTQYF.